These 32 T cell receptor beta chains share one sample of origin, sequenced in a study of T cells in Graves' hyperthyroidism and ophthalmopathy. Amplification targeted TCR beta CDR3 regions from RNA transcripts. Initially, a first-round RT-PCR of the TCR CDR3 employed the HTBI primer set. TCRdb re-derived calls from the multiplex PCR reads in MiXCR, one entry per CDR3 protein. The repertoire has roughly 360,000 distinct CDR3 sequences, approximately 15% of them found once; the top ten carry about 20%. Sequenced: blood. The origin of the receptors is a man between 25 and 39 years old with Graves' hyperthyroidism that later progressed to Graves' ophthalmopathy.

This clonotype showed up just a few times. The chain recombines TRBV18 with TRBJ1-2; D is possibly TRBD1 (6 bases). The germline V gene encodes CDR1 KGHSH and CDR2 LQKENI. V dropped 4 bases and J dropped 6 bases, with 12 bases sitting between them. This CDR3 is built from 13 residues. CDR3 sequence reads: CASSHRDGDGYTF. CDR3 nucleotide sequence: TGTGCCAGCTCACACAGGGATGGGGATGGCTACACCTTC.

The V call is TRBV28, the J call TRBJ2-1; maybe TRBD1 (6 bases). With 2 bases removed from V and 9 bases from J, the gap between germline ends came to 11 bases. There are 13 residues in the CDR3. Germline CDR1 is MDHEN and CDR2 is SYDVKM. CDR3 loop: CASSLGGQGEQFF. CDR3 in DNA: TGTGCCAGCAGTTTAGGGGGCCAGGGTGAGCAGTTCTTC.

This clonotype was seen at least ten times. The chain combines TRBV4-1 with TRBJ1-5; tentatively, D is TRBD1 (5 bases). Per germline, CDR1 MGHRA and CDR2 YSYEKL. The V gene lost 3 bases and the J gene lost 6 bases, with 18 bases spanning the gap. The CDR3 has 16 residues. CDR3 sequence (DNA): TGCGCCAGCAGCCAGAGGATGGGACCGGTCGTTCAGCCCCAGCATTTT. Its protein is CASSQRMGPVVQPQHF.

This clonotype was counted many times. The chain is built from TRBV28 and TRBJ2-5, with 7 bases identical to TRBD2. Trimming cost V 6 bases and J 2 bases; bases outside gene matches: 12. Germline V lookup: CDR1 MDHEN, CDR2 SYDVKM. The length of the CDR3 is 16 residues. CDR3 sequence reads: CASSPAGGTPQETQYF. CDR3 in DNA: TGTGCCAGCAGCCCCGCCGGGGGGACTCCACAAGAGACCCAGTACTTC.

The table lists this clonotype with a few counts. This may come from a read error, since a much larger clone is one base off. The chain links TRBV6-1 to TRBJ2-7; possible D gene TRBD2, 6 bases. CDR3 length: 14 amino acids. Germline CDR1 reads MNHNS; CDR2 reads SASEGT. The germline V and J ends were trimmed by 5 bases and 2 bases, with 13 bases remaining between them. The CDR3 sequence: CASSFRGIPYEQYF. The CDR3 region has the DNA TGTGCCAGCAGTTTCCGGGGGATCCCCTACGAGCAGTACTTC.

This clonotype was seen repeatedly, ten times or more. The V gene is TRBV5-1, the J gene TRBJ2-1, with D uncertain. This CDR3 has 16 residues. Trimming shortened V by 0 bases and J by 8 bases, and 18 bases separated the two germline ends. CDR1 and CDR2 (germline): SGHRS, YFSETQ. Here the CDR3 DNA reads TGCGCCAGCAGCTTGGGCCCTAACCAGCTCCGGGATGAGCAGTTCTTC. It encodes CASSLGPNQLRDEQFF.

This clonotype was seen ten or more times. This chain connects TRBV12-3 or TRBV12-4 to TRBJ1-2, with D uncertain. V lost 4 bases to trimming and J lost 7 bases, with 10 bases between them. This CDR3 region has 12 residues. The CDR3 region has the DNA TGTGCCAGCAGTTCTCAGCGAGGTGGCTACACCTTC. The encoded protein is CASSSQRGGYTF.

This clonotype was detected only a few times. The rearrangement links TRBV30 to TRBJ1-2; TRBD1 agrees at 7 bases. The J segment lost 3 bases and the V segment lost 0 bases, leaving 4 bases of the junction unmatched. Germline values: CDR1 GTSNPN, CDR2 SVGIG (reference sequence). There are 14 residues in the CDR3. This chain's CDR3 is CAWSVKGTDYGYTF. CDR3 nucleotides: TGTGCCTGGAGTGTAAAAGGGACAGACTATGGCTACACCTTC.

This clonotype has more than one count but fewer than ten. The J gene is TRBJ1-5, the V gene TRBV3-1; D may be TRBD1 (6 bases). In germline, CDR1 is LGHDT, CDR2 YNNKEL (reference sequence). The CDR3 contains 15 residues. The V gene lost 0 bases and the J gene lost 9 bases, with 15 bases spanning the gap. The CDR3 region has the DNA TGTGCCAGCAGCCAAGATCCGGGGGCTCCTAGGCCCCAGCATTTT. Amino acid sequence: CASSQDPGAPRPQHF.

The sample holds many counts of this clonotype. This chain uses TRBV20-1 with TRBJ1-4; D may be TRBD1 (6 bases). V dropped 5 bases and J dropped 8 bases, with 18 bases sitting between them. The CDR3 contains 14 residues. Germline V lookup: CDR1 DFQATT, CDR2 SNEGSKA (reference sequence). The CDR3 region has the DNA TGCAGTGCTGGACAAACAGGGTTAGGAGAAAAACTGTTTTTT. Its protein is CSAGQTGLGEKLFF.

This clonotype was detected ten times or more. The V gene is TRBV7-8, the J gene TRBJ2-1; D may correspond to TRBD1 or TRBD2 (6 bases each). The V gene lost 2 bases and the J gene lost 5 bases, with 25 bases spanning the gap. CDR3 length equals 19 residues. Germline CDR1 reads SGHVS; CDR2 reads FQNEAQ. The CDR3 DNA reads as TGTGCCAGCAGCTTAAGTCGCAGGGGAAGGAGGGATGGGCACAATGAGCAGTTCTTC. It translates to CASSLSRRGRRDGHNEQFF.

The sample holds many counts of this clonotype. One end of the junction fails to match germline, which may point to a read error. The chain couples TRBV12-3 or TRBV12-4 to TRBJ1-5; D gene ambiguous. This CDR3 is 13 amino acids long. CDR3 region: CASSLALNRPQHF. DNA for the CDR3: TGTGCCAGCAGTTTAGCGCTAAATCGGCCCCAGCATTTT.

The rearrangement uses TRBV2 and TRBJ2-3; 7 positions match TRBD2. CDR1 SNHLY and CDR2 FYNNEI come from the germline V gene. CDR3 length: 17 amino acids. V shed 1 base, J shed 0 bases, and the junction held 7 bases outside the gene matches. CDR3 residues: CASSEDGWRGSTDTQYF. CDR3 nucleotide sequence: TGTGCCAGCAGTGAAGATGGTTGGCGGGGGAGCACAGATACGCAGTATTTT. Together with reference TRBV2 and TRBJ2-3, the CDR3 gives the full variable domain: EPEVTQTPSHQVTQMGQEVILRCVPISNHLYFYWYRQILGQKVEFLVSFYNNEISEKSEIFDDQFSVERPDGSNFTLKIRSTKLEDSAMYFCASSEDGWRGSTDTQYFGPGTRLTVL.

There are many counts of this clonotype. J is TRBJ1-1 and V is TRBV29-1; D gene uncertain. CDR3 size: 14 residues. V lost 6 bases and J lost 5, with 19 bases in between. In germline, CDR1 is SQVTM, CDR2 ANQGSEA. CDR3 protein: CSVDSTQYETEAFF. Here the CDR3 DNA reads TGCAGCGTGGACTCGACCCAATATGAGACTGAAGCTTTCTTT.

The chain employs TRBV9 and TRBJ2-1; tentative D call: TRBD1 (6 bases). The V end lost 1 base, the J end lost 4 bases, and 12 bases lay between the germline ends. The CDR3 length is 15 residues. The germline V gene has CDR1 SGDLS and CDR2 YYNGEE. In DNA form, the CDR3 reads TGTGCCAGCAGCGTAAGTGGGACAAAATACAATGAGCAGTTCTTC. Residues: CASSVSGTKYNEQFF.

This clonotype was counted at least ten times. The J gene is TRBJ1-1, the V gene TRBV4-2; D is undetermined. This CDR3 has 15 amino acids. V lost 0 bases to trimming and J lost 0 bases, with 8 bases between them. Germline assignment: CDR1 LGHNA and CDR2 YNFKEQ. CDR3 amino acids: CASSQDPVLNTEAFF. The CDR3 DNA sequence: TGTGCCAGCAGCCAAGACCCGGTTTTGAACACTGAAGCTTTCTTT.

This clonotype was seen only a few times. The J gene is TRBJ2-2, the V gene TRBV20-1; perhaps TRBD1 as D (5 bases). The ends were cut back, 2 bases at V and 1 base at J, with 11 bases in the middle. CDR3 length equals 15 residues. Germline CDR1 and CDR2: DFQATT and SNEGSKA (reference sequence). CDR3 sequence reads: CSARQGKGNTGELFF. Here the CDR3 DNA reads TGCAGTGCTAGACAGGGTAAAGGGAACACCGGGGAGCTGTTTTTT.

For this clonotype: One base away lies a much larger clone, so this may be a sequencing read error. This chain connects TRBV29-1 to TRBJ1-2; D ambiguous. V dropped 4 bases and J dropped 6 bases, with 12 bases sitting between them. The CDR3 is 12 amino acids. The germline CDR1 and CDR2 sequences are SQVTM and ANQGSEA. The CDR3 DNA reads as TGCAGCGTTGTAGAAGGTGGAAATGGCTACACCTTC. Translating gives CSVVEGGNGYTF. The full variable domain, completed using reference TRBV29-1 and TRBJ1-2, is SAVISQKPSRDICQRGTSLTIQCQVDSQVTMMFWYRQQPGQSLTLIATANQGSEATYESGFVIDKFPISRPNLTFSTLTVSNMSPEDSSIYLCSVVEGGNGYTFGSGTRLTVV.

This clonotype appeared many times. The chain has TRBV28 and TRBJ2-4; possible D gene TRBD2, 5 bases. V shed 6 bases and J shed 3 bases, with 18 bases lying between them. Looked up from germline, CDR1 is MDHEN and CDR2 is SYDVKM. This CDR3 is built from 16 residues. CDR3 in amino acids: CASSHGLGQSKNIQYF. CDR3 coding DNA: TGTGCCAGCAGCCATGGACTTGGGCAGAGCAAAAACATTCAGTACTTC.

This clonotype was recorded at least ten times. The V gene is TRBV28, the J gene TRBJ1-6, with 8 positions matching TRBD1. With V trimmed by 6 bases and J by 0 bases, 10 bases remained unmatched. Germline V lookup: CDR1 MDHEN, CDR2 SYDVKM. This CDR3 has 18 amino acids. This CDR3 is CASSNPDRASSYNSPLHF. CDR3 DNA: TGTGCCAGCAGCAATCCGGACAGGGCAAGCTCCTATAATTCACCCCTCCACTTT.

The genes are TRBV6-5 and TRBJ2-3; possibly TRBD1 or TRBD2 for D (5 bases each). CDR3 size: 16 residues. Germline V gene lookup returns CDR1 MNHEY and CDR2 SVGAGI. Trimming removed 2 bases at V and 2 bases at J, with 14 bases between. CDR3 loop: CASSYVWDGNTDTQYF. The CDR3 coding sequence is TGTGCCAGCAGTTACGTTTGGGACGGAAACACAGATACGCAGTATTTT.

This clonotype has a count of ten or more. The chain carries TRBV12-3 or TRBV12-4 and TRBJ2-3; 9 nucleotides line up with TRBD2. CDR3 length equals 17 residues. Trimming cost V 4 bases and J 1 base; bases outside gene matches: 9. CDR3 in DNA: TGTGCCAGCAGTTACTACTTAAGCGGGGGGCGCACAGATACGCAGTATTTT. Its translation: CASSYYLSGGRTDTQYF.

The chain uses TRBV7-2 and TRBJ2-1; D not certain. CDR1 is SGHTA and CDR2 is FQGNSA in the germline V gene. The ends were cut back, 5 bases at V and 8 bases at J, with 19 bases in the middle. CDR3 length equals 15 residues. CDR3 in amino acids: CASSPSRLTSDEQFF. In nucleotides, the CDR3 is TGTGCCAGCAGCCCCTCCAGGCTGACCAGCGATGAGCAGTTCTTC.

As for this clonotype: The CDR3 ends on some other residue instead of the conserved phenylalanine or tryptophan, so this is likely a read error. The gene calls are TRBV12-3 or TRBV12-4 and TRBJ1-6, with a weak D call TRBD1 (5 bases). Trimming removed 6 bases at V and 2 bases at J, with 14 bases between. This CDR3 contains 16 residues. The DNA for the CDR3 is TGTGCCAGCAGCTTGGGGGTACGCGCCTATAATTCACCCCTCCACTCT. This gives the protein CASSLGVRAYNSPLHS.

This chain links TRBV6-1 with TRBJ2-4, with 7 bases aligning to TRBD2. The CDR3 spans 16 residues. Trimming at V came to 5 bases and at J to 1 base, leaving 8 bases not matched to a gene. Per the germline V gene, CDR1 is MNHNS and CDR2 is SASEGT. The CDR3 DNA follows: TGTGCCAGCAGTCCTCGGGTGCGGGGGGCCAAAAACATTCAGTACTTC. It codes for CASSPRVRGAKNIQYF.

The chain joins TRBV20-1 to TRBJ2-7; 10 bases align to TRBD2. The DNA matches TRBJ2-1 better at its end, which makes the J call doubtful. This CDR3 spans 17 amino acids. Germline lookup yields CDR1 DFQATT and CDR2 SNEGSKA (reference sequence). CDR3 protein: CSASGLAGALGAYEQFF. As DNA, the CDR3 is TGCAGTGCTAGTGGGCTAGCGGGGGCTCTGGGGGCCTACGAGCAGTTCTTC.

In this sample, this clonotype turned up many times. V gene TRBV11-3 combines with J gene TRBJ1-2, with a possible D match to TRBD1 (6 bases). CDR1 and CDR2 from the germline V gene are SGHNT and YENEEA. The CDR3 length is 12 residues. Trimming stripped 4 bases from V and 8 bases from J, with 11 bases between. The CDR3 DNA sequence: TGTGCCAGCAGCTACAGGGAACGGGGCTACACCTTC. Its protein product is CASSYRERGYTF.

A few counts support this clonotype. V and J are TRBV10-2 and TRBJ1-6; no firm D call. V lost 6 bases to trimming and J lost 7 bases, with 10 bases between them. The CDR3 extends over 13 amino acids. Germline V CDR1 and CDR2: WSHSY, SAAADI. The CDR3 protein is CASSKGGNSPLHF. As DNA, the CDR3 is TGCGCCAGCAGCAAGGGCGGAAATTCACCCCTCCACTTT.

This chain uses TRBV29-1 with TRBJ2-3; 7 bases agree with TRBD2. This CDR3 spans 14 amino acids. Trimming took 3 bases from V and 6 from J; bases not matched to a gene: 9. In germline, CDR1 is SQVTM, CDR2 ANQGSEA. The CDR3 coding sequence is TGCAGCGTTGAGTTCAGTCGGGGGGACGATACGCAGTATTTT. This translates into CSVEFSRGDDTQYF.

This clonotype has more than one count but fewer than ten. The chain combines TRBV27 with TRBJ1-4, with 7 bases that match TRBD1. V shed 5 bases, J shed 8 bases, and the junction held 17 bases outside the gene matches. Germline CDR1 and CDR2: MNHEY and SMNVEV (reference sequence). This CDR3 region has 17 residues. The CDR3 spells CASSGRQGRGGEEKLFF. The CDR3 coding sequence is TGTGCCAGCAGTGGCCGACAGGGACGAGGCGGTGAGGAAAAACTGTTTTTT.

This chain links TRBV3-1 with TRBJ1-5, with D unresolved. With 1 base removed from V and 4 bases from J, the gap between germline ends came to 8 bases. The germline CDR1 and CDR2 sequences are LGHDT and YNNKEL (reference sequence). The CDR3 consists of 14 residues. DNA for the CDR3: TGTGCCAGCAGCCAAGTACGAGATAATCAGCCCCAGCATTTT. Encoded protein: CASSQVRDNQPQHF.

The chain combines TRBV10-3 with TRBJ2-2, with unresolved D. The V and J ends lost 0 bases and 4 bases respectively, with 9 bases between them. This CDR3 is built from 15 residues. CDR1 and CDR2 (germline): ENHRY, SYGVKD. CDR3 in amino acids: CAISESRVGTGELFF. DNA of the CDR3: TGTGCCATCAGTGAGTCACGGGTTGGCACCGGGGAGCTGTTTTTT.